The 23 T cell receptor beta chains below come from one sample, sequenced in a study of cytomegalovirus exposure and HLA in healthy donors (TCRdb year 2017). The library was prepared using the immunoSEQ multiplex PCR assay. A mixture of 60 forward primers for TCR Vbeta segments and 13 reverse primers for TCR Jbeta segments was used in the multiplex PCR. Sourced from immuneACCESS, this table was stored by TCRdb with only in-frame sequences that have V and J called. A share of the clones is absent; for the studies checked, an unresolved V gene accounts for under half, and the remainder has no known explanation. The sample records 100,000 to 150,000 clones, around 78% of which are singletons. 1.8% of the sample comes from the top ten. Sequencing was carried out using PBMCs. The receptors shown here come from a woman aged 50 to 60 in good health and CMV-seronegative.

This clone has only one observation. The V and J genes are TRBV6-5 and TRBJ1-4; 8 positions match TRBD1. V trimming: 4 bases; J trimming: 5 bases; junction bases outside the gene matches: 9. The CDR3 extends over 16 amino acids. CDR1 MNHEY and CDR2 SVGAGI come from the germline V gene. The CDR3 spells CASSSFDRGYNEKLFF. The DNA of the CDR3 is TGTGCCAGCAGTTCATTCGACAGGGGCTACAATGAAAAACTGTTTTTT.

The J gene is TRBJ2-1, the V gene TRBV9; D perhaps matches TRBD2 (6 bases). Looked up from germline, CDR1 is SGDLS and CDR2 is YYNGEE. CDR3 size: 16 residues. Trimming shortened V by 4 bases and J by 8 bases, and 22 bases separated the two germline ends. This CDR3 reads CASSPSAGTPAHEQFF. DNA of the CDR3: TGTGCCAGCAGCCCTTCAGCCGGGACTCCGGCCCATGAGCAGTTCTTC.

The chain uses TRBV7-9 and TRBJ2-7; TRBD1 agrees at 11 bases. Per germline, CDR1 SEHNR and CDR2 FQNEAQ (reference sequence). V gave up 4 bases and J gave up 4 bases; unmatched junction bases: 6. The CDR3 has 15 amino acids. The CDR3 DNA follows: TGTGCCAGCAGCTACGGACAGGGGGCGCCTTACGAGCAGTACGTC. Amino acids: CASSYGQGAPYEQYV.

On this clone itself: One junction end disagrees with the germline gene, perhaps due to a read error. V gene TRBV28 combines with J gene TRBJ1-5; tentatively, D is TRBD1 (6 bases). CDR3 length: 14 amino acids. Germline CDR1 is MDHEN and CDR2 is SYDVKM. The CDR3, as DNA: TGTGCCAGCAGGGGACAAGGATTCAATCAGCCCCAGAATTTT. Amino acids: CASRGQGFNQPQNF.

The chain recombines TRBV19 with TRBJ1-5; TRBD1 aligns across 10 bases. CDR3 length: 18 amino acids. CDR1 is LNHDA, CDR2 SQIVND, per germline (reference sequence). V was pared by 2 bases and J by 0 bases, with 7 bases of the junction left unmatched. The DNA for the CDR3 is TGTGCCAGTAGTATAAGACAGGGGGCGACGAATAGCAATCAGCCCCAGCATTTT. Amino acid sequence: CASSIRQGATNSNQPQHF.

V and J are TRBV28 and TRBJ1-3, with 7 bases aligning to TRBD1. Trimming cost V 1 base and J 0 bases; bases outside gene matches: 3. The germline gives CDR1 MDHEN, CDR2 SYDVKM. The CDR3 has 16 amino acids. The CDR3 DNA follows: TGTGCCAGCAGTTTATTAGGGACAGCCTCTGGAAACACCATATATTTT. Protein sequence: CASSLLGTASGNTIYF.

The chain couples TRBV15 to TRBJ2-5, with TRBD2 matching over 12 bases. Unmatched junction bases numbered 13, after V lost 3 bases and J lost 5 bases. The germline CDR1 and CDR2 sequences are LNHNV and YYDKDF (reference sequence). CDR3 length: 18 residues. CDR3 region: CATSRGTSGSPSGETQYF. In DNA form, the CDR3 reads TGTGCCACCAGCAGGGGGACTAGCGGGTCCCCCTCAGGGGAGACCCAGTACTTC. Complete variable domain (other parts from reference TRBV15 and TRBJ2-5): DAMVIQNPRYQVTQFGKPVTLSCSQTLNHNVMYWYQQKSSQAPKLLFHYYDKDFNNEADTPDNFQSRRPNTSFCFLDIRSPGLGDTAMYLCATSRGTSGSPSGETQYFGPGTRLLVL.

As DNA, the CDR3 is TGTGCCAGCAGGAGGGACAGTGTAGGATACGGCTACACCTTC. It yields the protein CASRRDSVGYGYTF. The J gene is TRBJ1-2, the V gene TRBV6-5, with 7 bases identical to TRBD1. The CDR3 extends over 14 amino acids. Germline V gene lookup returns CDR1 MNHEY and CDR2 SVGAGI. V lost 6 bases to trimming and J lost 8 bases; unmatched junction nucleotides: 12.

This clone was seen a handful of times. The chain employs TRBV6-1 and TRBJ1-2; 7 bases line up with TRBD1. The junction had 7 bases not matched to a gene; V was cut back by 6 bases and J by 0 bases. This CDR3 has 15 amino acids. The germline gives CDR1 MNHNS, CDR2 SASEGT. The CDR3 protein is CASSPGDSANYGYTF. In DNA form, the CDR3 reads TGTGCCAGCAGCCCTGGGGACAGCGCTAACTATGGCTACACCTTC.

With regard to this clone: The junction departs from germline at one end; a sequencing error may be responsible. The V call is TRBV2, the J call TRBJ2-7; 10 bases match TRBD2. This CDR3 region has 13 residues. Germline CDR1 reads SNHLY; CDR2 reads FYNNEI. In DNA, the CDR3 is TGTGCCAGCAGTGAAGCAGCGGGGGGGGCCCCCGACTTC. It specifies CASSEAAGGAPDF.

As regards this clone: The junction shows a germline mismatch at one end, possibly a read error. This rearrangement joins TRBV7-2 to TRBJ1-1; 7 positions match TRBD1. This CDR3 contains 12 residues. Germline lookup yields CDR1 SGHTA and CDR2 FQGNSA. The CDR3 sequence: CASSLAATGTVF. The CDR3, as DNA: TGTGCCAGCAGCTTAGCAGCGACAGGGACCGTCTTT.

The J gene is TRBJ1-2, the V gene TRBV6-6; maybe TRBD1 (6 bases). V dropped 8 bases and J dropped 7 bases, with 17 bases sitting between them. Germline values: CDR1 MNHNY, CDR2 SVGAGI (reference sequence). The CDR3 spans 13 residues. This CDR3 reads CASALGQHAGYTF. In nucleotides, the CDR3 is TGTGCCAGCGCGTTGGGACAACATGCTGGCTACACCTTC.

The rearrangement uses TRBV30 and TRBJ2-6, with 10 bases that match TRBD2. Germline V gives CDR1 GTSNPN, CDR2 SVGIG (reference sequence). This CDR3 is 18 amino acids long. V lost 1 base and J lost 0; bases outside the gene matches: 6. The CDR3 sequence: CAWSALLAGISGANVLTF. The CDR3 nucleotides are TGTGCCTGGAGTGCTCTACTAGCGGGAATCTCTGGGGCCAACGTCCTGACTTTC.

A single count supports this clone. The rearrangement uses TRBV7-3 and TRBJ1-5; D ambiguous. The CDR3 spans 14 residues. V was pared by 4 bases and J by 6 bases, with 13 bases between. CDR1 SGHTA and CDR2 FQGTGA come from the germline V gene. The CDR3 DNA follows: TGTGCCAGCAGCTCGGACTCCCTCCTTCAGCCCCAGCATTTT. Residues: CASSSDSLLQPQHF. The full variable domain, rest sourced from reference TRBV7-3 and TRBJ1-5, is GAGVSQTPSNKVTEKGKYVELRCDPISGHTALYWYRQSLGQGPEFLIYFQGTGAADDSGLPNDRFFAVRPEGSVSTLKIQRTERGDSAVYLCASSSDSLLQPQHFGDGTRLSIL.

This chain links TRBV19 with TRBJ2-5; 12 positions match TRBD2. This CDR3 spans 15 amino acids. V lost 7 bases to trimming and J lost 5 bases; unmatched junction nucleotides: 8. From germline, CDR1 is LNHDA and CDR2 SQIVND (reference sequence). The CDR3 DNA follows: TGTGCCAGTACCCCGCTAGCGGGAGGGCCTGAGACCCAGTACTTC. Its translation: CASTPLAGGPETQYF. The full variable domain, completed using reference TRBV19 and TRBJ2-5, is DGGITQSPKYLFRKEGQNVTLSCEQNLNHDAMYWYRQDPGQGLRLIYYSQIVNDFQKGDIAEGYSVSREKKESFPLTVTSAQKNPTAFYLCASTPLAGGPETQYFGPGTRLLVL.

This clone has more than one count but fewer than ten. This chain uses TRBV7-2 with TRBJ2-1, with a tentative D call TRBD2 (5 bases). Trimming cost V 5 bases and J 8 bases, with 19 bases left between them. Germline loops: CDR1 SGHTA, CDR2 FQGNSA. The CDR3 runs 15 residues. In DNA form, the CDR3 reads TGTGCCAGCAGCATAAGATCTAGCCCTTTTCATGAGCAGTTCTTC. Its protein product is CASSIRSSPFHEQFF.

This clone has just a few counts. The J gene is TRBJ1-2, the V gene TRBV6-1; tentative D call: TRBD1 (5 bases). The CDR3 is made up of 13 amino acids. Germline V gene lookup returns CDR1 MNHNS and CDR2 SASEGT. The V gene lost 5 bases and the J gene lost 1 base, with 8 bases spanning the gap. CDR3: CASSFDSNYGYTF. The CDR3, as DNA: TGTGCCAGCAGTTTCGACAGTAACTATGGCTACACCTTC.

This clone has just a few counts. The chain's CDR3 is CSVSMMSGLGVGYEQYF. CDR3 DNA: TGCAGCGTATCAATGATGAGCGGGCTAGGTGTCGGGTACGAGCAGTACTTC. This chain joins TRBV29-1 and TRBJ2-7; TRBD2 is a possible D gene (6 bases). V was trimmed by 6 bases and J by 4 bases, leaving 28 bases between them. The V gene's germline CDR1 is SQVTM and CDR2 ANQGSEA. The CDR3 contains 17 residues.

This clone was counted a few times. The V call is TRBV28, the J call TRBJ1-1, with no clear D. This CDR3 region has 14 residues. With 2 bases removed from V and 5 bases from J, the gap between germline ends came to 12 bases. CDR1 is MDHEN and CDR2 is SYDVKM in the germline V gene. The CDR3 reads CASSLPPRVTEAFF. The CDR3 nucleotides are TGTGCCAGCAGTTTACCGCCGCGTGTAACTGAAGCTTTCTTT.

The J gene is TRBJ2-7, the V gene TRBV13; D might be TRBD1 (5 bases). V lost 11 bases, J lost 5 bases, and 16 bases lay in between. CDR1 PRHDT and CDR2 FYEKMQ come from the germline V gene (reference sequence). The CDR3 covers 12 residues. Here the CDR3 reads CACEDIIDEQYV. Written as DNA, the CDR3 is TGTGCCTGCGAGGACATAATAGACGAGCAGTACGTC.

This chain joins TRBV6-6 and TRBJ2-1, with a weak D call TRBD2 (6 bases). Trimming removed 6 bases from V and 1 base from J, with 13 bases in between. There are 15 residues in the CDR3. The germline V gene has CDR1 MNHNY and CDR2 SVGAGI (reference sequence). The CDR3 DNA reads as TGTGCCAGCAGCAGGACTGCGGGGTCCTACAATGAGCAGTTCTTC. Protein sequence: CASSRTAGSYNEQFF.

The gene calls are TRBV4-3 and TRBJ2-5; weak D call: TRBD2 (6 bases). With 0 bases removed from V and 5 bases from J, the gap between germline ends came to 13 bases. Germline V lookup: CDR1 LGHNA, CDR2 YSLEER. This CDR3 is built from 15 residues. CDR3 protein: CASSQDGGVGETQYF. DNA of the CDR3: TGCGCCAGCAGCCAAGACGGAGGGGTGGGCGAGACCCAGTACTTC.

V gene TRBV7-9 combines with J gene TRBJ2-1; TRBD2 is a possible D gene (5 bases). The ends were cut back, 5 bases at V and 2 bases at J, with 13 bases in the middle. Per germline, CDR1 SEHNR and CDR2 FQNEAQ (reference sequence). This CDR3 region has 15 residues. The CDR3 DNA reads as TGTGCCAGCAGCGAACTCGGACTTACCTACAATGAGCAGTTCTTC. It specifies CASSELGLTYNEQFF.